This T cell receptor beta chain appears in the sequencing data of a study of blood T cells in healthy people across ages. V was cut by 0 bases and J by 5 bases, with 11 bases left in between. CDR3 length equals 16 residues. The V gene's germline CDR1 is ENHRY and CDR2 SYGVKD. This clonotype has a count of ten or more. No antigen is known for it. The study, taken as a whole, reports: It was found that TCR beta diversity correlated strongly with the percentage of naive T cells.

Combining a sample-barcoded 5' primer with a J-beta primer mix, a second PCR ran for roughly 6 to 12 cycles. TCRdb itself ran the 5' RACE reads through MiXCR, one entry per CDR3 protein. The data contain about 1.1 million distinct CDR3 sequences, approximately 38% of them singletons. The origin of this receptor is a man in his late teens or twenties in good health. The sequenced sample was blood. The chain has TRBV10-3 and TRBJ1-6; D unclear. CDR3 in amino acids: CAISESERVNNSPLHF. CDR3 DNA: TGTGCCATCAGTGAGTCGGAAAGAGTCAATAATTCACCCCTCCACTTT.